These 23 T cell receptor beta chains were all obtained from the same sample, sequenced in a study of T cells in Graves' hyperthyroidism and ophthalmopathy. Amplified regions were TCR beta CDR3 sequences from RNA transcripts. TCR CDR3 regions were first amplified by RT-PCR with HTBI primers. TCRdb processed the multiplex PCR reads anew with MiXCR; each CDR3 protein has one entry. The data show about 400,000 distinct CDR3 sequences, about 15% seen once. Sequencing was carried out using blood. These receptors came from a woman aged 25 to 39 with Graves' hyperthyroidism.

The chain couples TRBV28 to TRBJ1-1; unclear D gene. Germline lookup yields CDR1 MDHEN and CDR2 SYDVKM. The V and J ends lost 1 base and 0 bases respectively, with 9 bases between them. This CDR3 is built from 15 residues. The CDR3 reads CASSLYRGLNTEAFF. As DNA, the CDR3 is TGTGCCAGCAGTTTATACAGAGGGCTGAACACTGAAGCTTTCTTT.

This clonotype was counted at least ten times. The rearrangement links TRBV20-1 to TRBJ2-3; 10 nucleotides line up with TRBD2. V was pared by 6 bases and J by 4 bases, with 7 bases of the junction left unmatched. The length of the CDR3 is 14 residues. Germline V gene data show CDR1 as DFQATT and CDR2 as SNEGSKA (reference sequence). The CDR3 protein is CSAVSGGASDTQYF. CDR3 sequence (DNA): TGCAGTGCCGTAAGCGGGGGGGCCTCAGATACGCAGTATTTT.

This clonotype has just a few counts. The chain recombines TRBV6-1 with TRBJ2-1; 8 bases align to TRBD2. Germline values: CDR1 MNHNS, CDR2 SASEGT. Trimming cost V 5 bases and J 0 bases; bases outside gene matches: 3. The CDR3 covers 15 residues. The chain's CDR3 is CASSTSGVSYNEQFF. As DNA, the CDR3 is TGTGCCAGCAGTACTAGCGGAGTCTCCTACAATGAGCAGTTCTTC.

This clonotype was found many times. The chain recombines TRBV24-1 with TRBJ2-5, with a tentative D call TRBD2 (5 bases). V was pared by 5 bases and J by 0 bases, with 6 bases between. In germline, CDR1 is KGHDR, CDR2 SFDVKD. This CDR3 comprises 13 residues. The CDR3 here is CATSVGDQETQYF. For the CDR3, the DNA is TGTGCCACCAGTGTCGGGGACCAAGAGACCCAGTACTTC.

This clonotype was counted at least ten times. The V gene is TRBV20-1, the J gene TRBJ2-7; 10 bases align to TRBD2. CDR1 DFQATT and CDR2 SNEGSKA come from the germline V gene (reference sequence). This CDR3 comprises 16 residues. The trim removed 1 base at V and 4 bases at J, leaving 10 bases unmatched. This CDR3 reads CSARAFGLAALYEQYF. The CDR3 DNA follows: TGCAGTGCTAGAGCGTTTGGACTAGCGGCACTGTACGAGCAGTACTTC.

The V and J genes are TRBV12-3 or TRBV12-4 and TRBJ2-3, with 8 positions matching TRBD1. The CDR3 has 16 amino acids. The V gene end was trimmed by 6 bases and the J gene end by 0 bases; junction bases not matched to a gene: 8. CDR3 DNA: TGTGCCAGCAGCGCGGACAGGGACCTAAGCACAGATACGCAGTATTTT. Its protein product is CASSADRDLSTDTQYF.

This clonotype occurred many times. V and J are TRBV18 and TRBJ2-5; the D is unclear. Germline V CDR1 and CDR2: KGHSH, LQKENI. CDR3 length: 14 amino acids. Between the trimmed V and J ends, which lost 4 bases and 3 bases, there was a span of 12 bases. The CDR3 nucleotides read TGTGCCAGCTCACACTCTATTCATGAAGAGACCCAGTACTTC. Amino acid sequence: CASSHSIHEETQYF.

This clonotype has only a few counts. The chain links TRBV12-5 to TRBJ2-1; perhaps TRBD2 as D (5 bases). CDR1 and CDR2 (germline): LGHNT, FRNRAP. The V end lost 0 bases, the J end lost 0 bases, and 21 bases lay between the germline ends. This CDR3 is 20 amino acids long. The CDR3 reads CASGLVDGIQTSSSYNEQFF. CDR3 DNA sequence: TGTGCTAGTGGTTTGGTAGACGGGATTCAGACGTCGAGCTCCTACAATGAGCAGTTCTTC.

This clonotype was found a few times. CDR3 coding DNA: TGCGCCAGCAAGGAGGGGACTAGCAATCAGCCCCAGCATTTT. Translating it yields CASKEGTSNQPQHF. This chain uses TRBV5-1 with TRBJ1-5; D may be TRBD1 (5 bases). CDR1 SGHRS and CDR2 YFSETQ come from the germline V gene. The CDR3 consists of 14 residues. Between the trimmed V and J ends, which lost 6 bases and 0 bases, there was a span of 10 bases.

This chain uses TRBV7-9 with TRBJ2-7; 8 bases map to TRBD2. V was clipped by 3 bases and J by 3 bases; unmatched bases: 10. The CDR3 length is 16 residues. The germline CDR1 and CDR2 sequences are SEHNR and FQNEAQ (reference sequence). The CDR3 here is CASSFSGGLVNYEQYF. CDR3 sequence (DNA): TGTGCCAGCAGCTTCAGTGGGGGACTAGTAAACTACGAGCAGTACTTC.

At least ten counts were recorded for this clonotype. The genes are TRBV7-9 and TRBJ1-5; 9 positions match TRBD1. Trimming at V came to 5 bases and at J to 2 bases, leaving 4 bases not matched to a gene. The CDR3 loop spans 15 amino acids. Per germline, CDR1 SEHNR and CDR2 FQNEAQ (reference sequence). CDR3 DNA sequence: TGTGCCAGCAGCCGGGACAGGGCCGGCAATCAGCCCCAGCATTTT. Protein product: CASSRDRAGNQPQHF.

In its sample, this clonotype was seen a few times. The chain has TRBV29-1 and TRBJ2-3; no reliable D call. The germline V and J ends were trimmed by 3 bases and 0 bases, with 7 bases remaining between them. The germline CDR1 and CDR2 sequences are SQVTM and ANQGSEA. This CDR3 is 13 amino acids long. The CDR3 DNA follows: TGCAGCGTTGAGTGGCCTAGCACAGATACGCAGTATTTT. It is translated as CSVEWPSTDTQYF.

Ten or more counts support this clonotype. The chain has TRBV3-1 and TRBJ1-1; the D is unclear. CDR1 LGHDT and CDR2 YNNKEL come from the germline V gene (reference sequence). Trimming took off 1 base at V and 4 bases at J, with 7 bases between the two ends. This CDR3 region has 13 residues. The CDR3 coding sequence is TGTGCCAGCAGCCAAGTTAGACTCACTGAAGCTTTCTTT. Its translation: CASSQVRLTEAFF.

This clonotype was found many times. CDR3 sequence reads: CASSTGTATYNEQFF. The CDR3 nucleotides are TGTGCCAGCTCAACAGGGACAGCAACTTACAATGAGCAGTTCTTC. V usage is TRBV18 and J usage is TRBJ2-1; 7 bases align to TRBD1. The germline V gene encodes CDR1 KGHSH and CDR2 LQKENI. With V trimmed by 5 bases and J by 4 bases, 8 bases remained unmatched. The CDR3 contains 15 residues.

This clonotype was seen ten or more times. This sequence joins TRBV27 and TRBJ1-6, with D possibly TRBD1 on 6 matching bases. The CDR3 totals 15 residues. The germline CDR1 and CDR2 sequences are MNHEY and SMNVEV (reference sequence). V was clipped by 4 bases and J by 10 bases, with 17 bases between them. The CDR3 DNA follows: TGTGCCAGCAGTTCCATTACGGCAGGGGAATCACCCCTCCACTTT. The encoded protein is CASSSITAGESPLHF.

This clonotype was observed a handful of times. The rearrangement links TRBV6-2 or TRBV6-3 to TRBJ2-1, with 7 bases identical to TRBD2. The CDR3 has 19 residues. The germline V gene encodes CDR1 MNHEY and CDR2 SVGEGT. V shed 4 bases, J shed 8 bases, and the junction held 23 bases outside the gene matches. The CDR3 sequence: CASSCSVVREARGRDEQFF. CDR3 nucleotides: TGTGCCAGCAGTTGCTCAGTCGTACGGGAGGCAAGGGGCCGGGATGAGCAGTTCTTC.

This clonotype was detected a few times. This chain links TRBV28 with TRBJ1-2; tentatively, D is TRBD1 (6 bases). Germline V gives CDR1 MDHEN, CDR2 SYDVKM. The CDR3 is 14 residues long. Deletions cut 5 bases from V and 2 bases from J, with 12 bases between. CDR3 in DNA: TGTGCCAGCAGTCCAGACAGGCAAAACTATGGCTACACCTTC. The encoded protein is CASSPDRQNYGYTF.

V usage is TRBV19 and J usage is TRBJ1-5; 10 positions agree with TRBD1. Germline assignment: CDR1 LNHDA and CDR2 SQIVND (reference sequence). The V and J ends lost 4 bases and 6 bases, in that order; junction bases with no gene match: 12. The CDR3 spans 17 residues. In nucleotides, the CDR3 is TGTGCCAGTAGTAGATGGCGCCAGACAGGGGGCAGTCAGCCCCAGCATTTT. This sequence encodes CASSRWRQTGGSQPQHF. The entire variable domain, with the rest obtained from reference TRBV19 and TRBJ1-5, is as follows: DGGITQSPKYLFRKEGQNVTLSCEQNLNHDAMYWYRQDPGQGLRLIYYSQIVNDFQKGDIAEGYSVSREKKESFPLTVTSAQKNPTAFYLCASSRWRQTGGSQPQHFGDGTRLSIL.

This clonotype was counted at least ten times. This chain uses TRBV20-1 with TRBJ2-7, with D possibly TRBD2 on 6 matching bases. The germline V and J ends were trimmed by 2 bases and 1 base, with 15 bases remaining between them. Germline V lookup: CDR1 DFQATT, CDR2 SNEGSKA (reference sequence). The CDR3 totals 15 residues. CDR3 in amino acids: CSARPFGLISYEQYF. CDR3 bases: TGCAGTGCTAGACCTTTTGGACTAATTTCCTACGAGCAGTACTTC.

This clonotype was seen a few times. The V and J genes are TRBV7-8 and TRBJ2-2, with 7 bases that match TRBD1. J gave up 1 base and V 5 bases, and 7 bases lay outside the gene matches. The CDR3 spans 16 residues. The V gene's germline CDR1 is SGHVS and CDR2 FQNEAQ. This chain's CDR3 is CASSPWTGENTGELFF. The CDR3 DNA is TGTGCCAGCAGCCCCTGGACAGGAGAGAACACCGGGGAGCTGTTTTTT.

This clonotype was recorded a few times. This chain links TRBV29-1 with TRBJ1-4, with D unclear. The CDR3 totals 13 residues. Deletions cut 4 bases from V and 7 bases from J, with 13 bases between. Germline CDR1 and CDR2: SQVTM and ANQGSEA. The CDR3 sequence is CSVGFTGREKLFF. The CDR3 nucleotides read TGCAGCGTTGGTTTCACCGGGCGTGAAAAACTGTTTTTT.

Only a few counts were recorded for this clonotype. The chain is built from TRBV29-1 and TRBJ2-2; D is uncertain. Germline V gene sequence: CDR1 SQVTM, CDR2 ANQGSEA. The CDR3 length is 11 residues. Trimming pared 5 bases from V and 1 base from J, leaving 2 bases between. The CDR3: CSVKNTGELFF. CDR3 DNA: TGCAGCGTTAAGAACACCGGGGAGCTGTTTTTT.

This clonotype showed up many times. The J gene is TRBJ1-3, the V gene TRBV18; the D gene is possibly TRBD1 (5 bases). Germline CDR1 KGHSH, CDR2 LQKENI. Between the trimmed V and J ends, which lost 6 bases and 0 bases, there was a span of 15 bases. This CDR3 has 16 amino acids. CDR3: CASSRIRDTSGNTIYF. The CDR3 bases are TGTGCCAGCTCTCGCATCAGGGATACCTCTGGAAACACCATATATTTT.